This T cell receptor (beta chain) was found in a study of T cell responses to AZD1222 COVID-19 vaccine. Sequenced by immunoSEQ multiplex PCR; TCRdb stores in-frame clones only, minus some. The sample consists of approximately 170,000 clones, approximately 92% of them appearing once. CDR1 and CDR2 from the germline V gene are ENHRY and SYGVKD. The V and J ends lost 10 bases and 8 bases, in that order; junction bases with no gene match: 8. The CDR3 is 13 amino acids. Sample: peripheral blood, taken on day 0 of AZD1222 vaccination. The chain couples TRBV10-3 to TRBJ2-1; TRBD2 agrees at 10 bases. This TCR came from an adult in good health. CDR3 sequence reads: CATLAGGTHEQFF. CDR3 DNA: TGTGCCACCTTAGCGGGGGGTACTCATGAGCAGTTCTTC.